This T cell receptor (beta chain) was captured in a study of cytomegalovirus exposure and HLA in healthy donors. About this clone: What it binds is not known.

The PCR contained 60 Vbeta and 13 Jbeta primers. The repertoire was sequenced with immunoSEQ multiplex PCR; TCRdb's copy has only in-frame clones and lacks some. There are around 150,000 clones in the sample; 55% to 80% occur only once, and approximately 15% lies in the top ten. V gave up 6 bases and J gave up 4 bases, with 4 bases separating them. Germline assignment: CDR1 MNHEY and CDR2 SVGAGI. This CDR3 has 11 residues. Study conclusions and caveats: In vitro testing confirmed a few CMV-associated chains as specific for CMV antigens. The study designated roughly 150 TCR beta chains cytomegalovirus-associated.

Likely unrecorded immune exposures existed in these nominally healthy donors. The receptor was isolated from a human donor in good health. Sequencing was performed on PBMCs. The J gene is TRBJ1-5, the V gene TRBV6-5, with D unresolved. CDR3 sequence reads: CASSPNQPQHF. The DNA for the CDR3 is TGTGCCAGCAGCCCTAATCAGCCCCAGCATTTT.